Below, 14 T cell receptor beta chains from the same sample are listed, as sequenced in a study of CD8+ T cells in alopecia areata (dated by TCRdb to 2017 to 2018). Library preparation employed the immunoSEQ multiplex PCR assay. RNA was extracted from all samples and reverse transcribed into cDNA as template for TCR sequencing. TCRdb took over this immuneACCESS table, retaining in-frame rearrangements with V and J assigned. Such tables are incomplete; in checked studies, under half of the missing clones stem from an unresolved V gene, and the remainder is unexplained. The sample data list over 150,000 clones, and less than 70% of these were observed just once. The leading ten clones occupy 11% of the sample. Interpreted using the paper, the time point label stands for: roughly 24 weeks on oral tofacitinib. The treatment or condition label here, explained by the study, means: oral pan-JAK inhibitor, 5-10 mg twice daily.

Source: CD8+ T cells sorted from blood, taken at week 24, from a patient treated with tofacitinib. All receptors come from a human donor with alopecia areata.

The chain uses TRBV4-1 and TRBJ1-5, with D unresolved. Germline assignment: CDR1 MGHRA and CDR2 YSYEKL. This CDR3 is 13 amino acids long. The V end was cut by 1 base, the J end by 3 bases, with 4 bases between. The CDR3 region has the DNA TGCGCCAGCAGCCAAGTTCCCAATCAGCCCCAGCATTTT. It yields the protein CASSQVPNQPQHF.

This clone has just a few counts. The gene calls are TRBV7-2 and TRBJ2-7, with TRBD1 as a possible D gene (5 bases). The germline CDR1 and CDR2 sequences are SGHTA and FQGNSA. The CDR3 extends over 14 amino acids. V gave up 1 base and J gave up 3 bases, with 10 bases separating them. CDR3 coding DNA: TGTGCCAGCAGCTTAGGTGAAGGGGACTACGAGCAGTACTTC. Protein sequence: CASSLGEGDYEQYF.

The genes are TRBV15 and TRBJ1-1, with 7 bases lining up with TRBD1. After removal of 0 bases from V and 6 bases from J, the junction contained 1 base not matched to a gene. Germline assignment: CDR1 LNHNV and CDR2 YYDKDF (reference sequence). The CDR3 has 13 amino acids. The CDR3 DNA reads as TGTGCCACCAGCAGAGAGCAGGGGGCTGAAGCTTTCTTT. Its protein product is CATSREQGAEAFF.

This clone was observed a handful of times. V usage is TRBV27 and J usage is TRBJ2-2; perhaps TRBD1 as D (5 bases). The CDR3 loop spans 14 amino acids. CDR1 is MNHEY, CDR2 SMNVEV, per germline (reference sequence). V shed 8 bases and J shed 3 bases, with 13 bases lying between them. The CDR3 bases are TGTGCCAGCTCCAGGGTGGGCGACACCGGGGAGCTGTTTTTT. Translating it yields CASSRVGDTGELFF.

This chain connects TRBV4-3 to TRBJ1-4, with D perhaps TRBD1 (6 bases). V lost 0 bases and J 2 bases, leaving 7 bases between the germline ends. Germline V lookup: CDR1 LGHNA, CDR2 YSLEER. The CDR3 runs to 15 residues. CDR3 bases: TGCGCCAGCAGCCAAGATACAGGGACTAATGAAAAACTGTTTTTT. It is translated as CASSQDTGTNEKLFF.

This clone turned up a few times. This chain connects TRBV9 to TRBJ2-7, with D possibly being TRBD2 (7 bases). Germline loops: CDR1 SGDLS, CDR2 YYNGEE. The CDR3 length is 15 residues. V gave up 3 bases and J gave up 5 bases, with 18 bases separating them. The CDR3 loop reads CASSAFGGPGNEQYF. The CDR3 bases are TGTGCCAGCAGCGCCTTCGGGGGGCCCGGGAACGAGCAGTACTTC.

V and J are TRBV27 and TRBJ2-3; D may be TRBD2 (5 bases). Germline CDR1 reads MNHEY; CDR2 reads SMNVEV (reference sequence). V lost 2 bases, J lost 6 bases, and 12 bases lay in between. The CDR3 loop spans 14 amino acids. CDR3 sequence (DNA): TGTGCCAGCAGTTTAGGGCTAGCCCCCGATACGCAGTATTTT. It encodes CASSLGLAPDTQYF.

The J gene is TRBJ2-7, the V gene TRBV7-8, with 8 positions matching TRBD1. V lost 5 bases to trimming and J lost 5 bases; unmatched junction nucleotides: 5. This CDR3 is 13 amino acids long. Germline-derived CDR1 and CDR2 are SGHVS and FQNEAQ. The CDR3 region has the DNA TGTGCCAGCAGCCCGACGACAGGGGACGAGCAGTACTTC. This encodes CASSPTTGDEQYF.

The sample holds a few counts of this clone. This chain uses TRBV4-1 with TRBJ1-4; a possible D gene is TRBD1 (5 bases). Trimming shortened V by 0 bases and J by 7 bases, and 12 bases separated the two germline ends. The CDR3 is 15 amino acids. CDR1 is MGHRA, CDR2 YSYEKL, per germline. CDR3 protein: CASSQEIRQTEKLFF. CDR3 DNA sequence: TGCGCCAGCAGCCAAGAGATAAGACAGACTGAAAAACTGTTTTTT.

This clone was observed a few times. V gene TRBV11-2 combines with J gene TRBJ1-2, with unresolved D. Germline V gene lookup returns CDR1 SGHAT and CDR2 FQNNGV. Trimming shortened V by 5 bases and J by 8 bases, and 15 bases separated the two germline ends. The CDR3 runs 13 residues. The CDR3 nucleotides read TGTGCCAGCAGCCCGGGGAGGATATGGGGCTACACCTTC. This translates into CASSPGRIWGYTF. The whole variable domain, filled in from reference TRBV11-2 and TRBJ1-2, reads EAGVAQSPRYKIIEKRQSVAFWCNPISGHATLYWYQQILGQGPKLLIQFQNNGVVDDSQLPKDRFSAERLKGVDSTLKIQPAKLEDSAVYLCASSPGRIWGYTFGSGTRLTVV.

Only one count was recorded for this clone. This chain connects TRBV11-2 to TRBJ1-5; 10 bases match TRBD1. CDR1 and CDR2 from the germline V gene are SGHAT and FQNNGV. V gave up 5 bases and J gave up 5 bases; unmatched junction bases: 9. This CDR3 contains 16 residues. Written as DNA, the CDR3 is TGTGCCAGCAGCGGCCGACAGGGGGCTATTGATCAGCCCCAGCATTTT. It specifies CASSGRQGAIDQPQHF.

In its sample, this clone was seen a few times. The chain employs TRBV2 and TRBJ2-7; no firm D call. Per the germline V gene, CDR1 is SNHLY and CDR2 is FYNNEI. V lost 0 bases, J lost 2 bases, and 8 bases lay in between. The CDR3 runs to 14 residues. The DNA for the CDR3 is TGTGCCAGCAGTGAAGCGCTTGGCACCTACGAGCAGTACTTC. Residues: CASSEALGTYEQYF.

The rearrangement links TRBV2 to TRBJ1-5; D gene ambiguous. Per the germline V gene, CDR1 is SNHLY and CDR2 is FYNNEI. This CDR3 spans 13 amino acids. V shed 7 bases and J shed 4 bases, with 11 bases lying between them. The CDR3 here is CASNSGSNQPQHF. Written as DNA, the CDR3 is TGTGCCAGCAACTCTGGTTCGAATCAGCCCCAGCATTTT.

The gene calls are TRBV28 and TRBJ1-4; maybe TRBD1 (5 bases). Germline V gene data show CDR1 as MDHEN and CDR2 as SYDVKM. The CDR3 is made up of 16 amino acids. Trimming removed 6 bases at V and 3 bases at J, with 17 bases between. The CDR3 nucleotides are TGTGCCAGCAGCCTGGGGCAGGGTGCAGCTAATGAAAAACTGTTTTTT. It translates to CASSLGQGAANEKLFF.